The 21 T cell receptor beta chains presented below share a single source sample, sequenced in a study of T cell changes during pregnancy in multiple sclerosis. Some clones are missing from TCRdb's copy, which holds only in-frame ones; the method was immunoSEQ multiplex PCR. There are about 84,000 clones in the sample; 94% occur only once, and about 0.99% lies in the top ten. Sequenced here: peripheral blood, sampled in the second trimester of pregnancy. All receptors derive from a female donor in good health, enrolled as a control in a pregnancy study.

The gene calls are TRBV30 and TRBJ1-3; TRBD1 matches at 8 bases. CDR3 size: 15 residues. CDR1 is GTSNPN and CDR2 is SVGIG in the germline V gene (reference sequence). Trimming took 2 bases from V and 2 from J; bases not matched to a gene: 5. CDR3 nucleotide sequence: TGTGCCTGGAGTATTGGGACAGGAACTGGAAACACCATATATTTT. Translating gives CAWSIGTGTGNTIYF. Full variable domain (outside the CDR3, taken from reference TRBV30 and TRBJ1-3): SQTIHQWPATLVQPVGSPLSLECTVEGTSNPNLYWYRQAAGRGLQLLFYSVGIGQISSEVPQNLSASRPQDRQFILSSKKLLLSDSGFYLCAWSIGTGTGNTIYFGEGSWLTVV.

The chain carries TRBV5-1 and TRBJ2-3; 9 nucleotides agree with TRBD2. CDR1 and CDR2 (germline): SGHRS, YFSETQ. V was clipped by 0 bases and J by 4 bases; unmatched bases: 6. CDR3 size: 16 residues. The CDR3 coding sequence is TGCGCCAGCAGCTTGGAAGCTAGCGGGACGGCAGATACGCAGTATTTT. Translated, it gives CASSLEASGTADTQYF.

The CDR3 coding sequence is TGTGCCAGCAAGACTAGGGAGACCCAGTACTTC. This codes for CASKTRETQYF. The V and J genes are TRBV27 and TRBJ2-5; the D gene is possibly TRBD2 (6 bases). V dropped 7 bases and J dropped 5 bases, with 8 bases sitting between them. The CDR3 consists of 11 residues. Germline V lookup: CDR1 MNHEY, CDR2 SMNVEV (reference sequence).

The gene calls are TRBV28 and TRBJ1-5, with unresolved D. There are 13 residues in the CDR3. Germline CDR1 and CDR2: MDHEN and SYDVKM. V lost 2 bases, J lost 5 bases, and 7 bases lay in between. CDR3 amino acids: CASSLEVYQPQHF. The CDR3, as DNA: TGTGCCAGCAGTTTAGAGGTTTATCAGCCCCAGCATTTT. Combining the CDR3 with reference TRBV28 and TRBJ1-5 gives the whole variable domain DVKVTQSSRYLVKRTGEKVFLECVQDMDHENMFWYRQDPGLGLRLIYFSYDVKMKEKGDIPEGYSVSREKKERFSLILESASTNQTSMYLCASSLEVYQPQHFGDGTRLSIL.

V usage is TRBV6-5 and J usage is TRBJ2-7, with TRBD2 matching over 8 bases. This CDR3 region has 15 residues. Germline values: CDR1 MNHEY, CDR2 SVGAGI. V dropped 11 bases and J dropped 4; count of bases not matched to a gene: 16. The CDR3 reads CASAGGSGNGYEQYF. The CDR3 coding sequence is TGTGCCTCCGCCGGGGGTAGCGGGAACGGGTACGAGCAGTACTTC.

This chain links TRBV28 with TRBJ2-2; 10 bases fit TRBD2. The germline CDR1 and CDR2 sequences are MDHEN and SYDVKM. The V segment lost 4 bases and the J segment 6 bases; nucleotides outside the gene matches: 8. The CDR3 runs 16 residues. CDR3 DNA: TGTGCCAGCAGTTCTACCGGGACTAGCGTACCCGGGGAGCTGTTTTTT. It codes for CASSSTGTSVPGELFF.

V usage is TRBV7-9 and J usage is TRBJ2-2; the match to TRBD1 covers 7 bases. The CDR3 is 17 amino acids. The V gene's germline CDR1 is SEHNR and CDR2 FQNEAQ (reference sequence). V gave up 5 bases and J gave up 1 base; unmatched junction bases: 10. The CDR3 nucleotides read TGTGCCAGCAGCGGCGCGACGGGACAGTGGAACACCGGGGAGCTGTTTTTT. Amino acids: CASSGATGQWNTGELFF.

The J gene is TRBJ1-3, the V gene TRBV19, with D unresolved. The V gene's germline CDR1 is LNHDA and CDR2 SQIVND (reference sequence). With 3 bases removed from V and 3 bases from J, the gap between germline ends came to 6 bases. There are 13 residues in the CDR3. CDR3 sequence: CASSIGVGNTIYF. The CDR3 coding sequence is TGTGCCAGTAGTATCGGGGTTGGAAACACCATATATTTT.

This sequence joins TRBV5-1 and TRBJ2-3, with 7 bases that match TRBD2. The CDR3 is 14 residues long. The V gene's germline CDR1 is SGHRS and CDR2 YFSETQ. V lost 2 bases, J lost 4 bases, and 4 bases stayed unmatched. The CDR3 bases are TGCGCCAGCAGCTTTTGGGAGGGCCCAGATACGCAGTATTTT. Encoded protein: CASSFWEGPDTQYF.

V is TRBV6-4 and J is TRBJ2-2; TRBD2 matches at 8 bases. The CDR3 sequence is 13 residues long. V shed 5 bases, J shed 4 bases, and the junction held 0 bases outside the gene matches. Germline CDR1 and CDR2: MRHNA and SNTAGT. The chain's CDR3 is CASSSGSTGELFF. DNA for the CDR3: TGTGCCAGCAGTAGCGGGAGCACCGGGGAGCTGTTTTTT.

The rearrangement joins TRBV11-2 to TRBJ1-2; D perhaps matches TRBD1 (6 bases). This CDR3 comprises 15 residues. Looked up from germline, CDR1 is SGHAT and CDR2 is FQNNGV. V shed 0 bases and J shed 6 bases, with 14 bases lying between them. The CDR3 sequence is CASSLDAGRGNGYTF. The CDR3 bases are TGTGCCAGCAGCTTAGATGCAGGGAGGGGGAATGGCTACACCTTC.

The chain couples TRBV6-1 to TRBJ2-5; D may be TRBD2 (6 bases). Germline V gene lookup returns CDR1 MNHNS and CDR2 SASEGT. The V end was cut by 3 bases, the J end by 5 bases, with 10 bases between. The CDR3 contains 13 residues. CDR3 amino acids: CASSEEGVETQYF. CDR3 sequence (DNA): TGTGCCAGCAGTGAGGAGGGCGTCGAGACCCAGTACTTC.

The chain has TRBV7-9 and TRBJ2-1; D unclear. Germline V CDR1 and CDR2: SEHNR, FQNEAQ (reference sequence). The CDR3 is 18 amino acids. Trimming pared 5 bases from V and 0 bases from J, leaving 20 bases between. The CDR3 DNA reads as TGTGCCAGCAGCCACACAAGACGCGGTTATAGCTCCTACAATGAGCAGTTCTTC. Protein sequence: CASSHTRRGYSSYNEQFF. The full variable domain, with the rest looked up from reference TRBV7-9 and TRBJ2-1, is DTGVSQNPRHKITKRGQNVTFRCDPISEHNRLYWYRQTLGQGPEFLTYFQNEAQLEKSRLLSDRFSAERPKGSFSTLEIQRTEQGDSAMYLCASSHTRRGYSSYNEQFFGPGTRLTVL.

The CDR3: CASSVTGPGNTIYF. The CDR3 region has the DNA TGTGCCAGCAGCGTAACAGGGCCTGGAAACACCATATATTTT. The chain uses TRBV27 and TRBJ1-3, with D perhaps matching TRBD1 (6 bases). Between the trimmed V and J ends, which lost 6 bases and 2 bases, there was a span of 11 bases. Germline lookup yields CDR1 MNHEY and CDR2 SMNVEV (reference sequence). This CDR3 comprises 14 residues.

V and J are TRBV6-4 and TRBJ1-4, with no clear D. Trimming stripped 2 bases from V and 0 bases from J, with 4 bases between. The CDR3 is 14 residues long. Germline V CDR1 and CDR2: MRHNA, SNTAGT. The CDR3 protein is CASSDVATNEKLFF. CDR3 bases: TGTGCCAGCAGTGACGTCGCAACTAATGAAAAACTGTTTTTT.

V and J are TRBV7-9 and TRBJ2-1; D is unresolved. The CDR3 loop spans 14 amino acids. Germline V gene sequence: CDR1 SEHNR, CDR2 FQNEAQ (reference sequence). V lost 5 bases and J lost 8, with 16 bases in between. In DNA form, the CDR3 reads TGTGCCAGCAGCCTAGGCGGCGGTTTGGATGAGCAGTTCTTC. Its protein product is CASSLGGGLDEQFF. Full variable domain (missing parts from reference TRBV7-9 and TRBJ2-1): DTGVSQNPRHKITKRGQNVTFRCDPISEHNRLYWYRQTLGQGPEFLTYFQNEAQLEKSRLLSDRFSAERPKGSFSTLEIQRTEQGDSAMYLCASSLGGGLDEQFFGPGTRLTVL.

The chain combines TRBV6-5 with TRBJ2-7; D perhaps matches TRBD1 (6 bases). The CDR3 runs to 15 residues. V gave up 2 bases and J gave up 0 bases, with 11 bases separating them. Germline V CDR1 and CDR2: MNHEY, SVGAGI. DNA for the CDR3: TGTGCCAGCAGTTACAGCCAGGGGCGCTCCTACGAGCAGTACTTC. Translated: CASSYSQGRSYEQYF.

This chain uses TRBV27 with TRBJ2-3; TRBD2 aligns across 7 bases. This CDR3 is 13 amino acids long. The ends lost 1 base at V and 8 bases at J; junction bases unmatched: 3. Germline V gene sequence: CDR1 MNHEY, CDR2 SMNVEV (reference sequence). The CDR3 protein is CASSLLGRGTQYF. The CDR3 region has the DNA TGTGCCAGCAGTTTATTGGGGAGGGGTACGCAGTATTTT.

The chain uses TRBV7-2 and TRBJ2-1; D unclear. V was clipped by 4 bases and J by 10 bases, with 11 bases between them. CDR3 size: 12 residues. Germline V lookup: CDR1 SGHTA, CDR2 FQGNSA. In DNA form, the CDR3 reads TGTGCCAGCAGCTCCTTCGCGAGGGAGCAGTTCTTC. Encoded protein: CASSSFAREQFF.

The CDR3 loop reads CASSSIQGSSYNEQFF. The CDR3 nucleotides read TGTGCCAGCAGCAGTATACAGGGGAGCTCCTACAATGAGCAGTTCTTC. This sequence joins TRBV5-6 and TRBJ2-1; 7 bases line up with TRBD1. The CDR3 length is 16 residues. J gave up 0 bases and V 4 bases, and 7 bases lay outside the gene matches. Germline V gene data show CDR1 as SGHDT and CDR2 as YYEEEE.

The chain couples TRBV4-2 to TRBJ1-4; D gene ambiguous. CDR3 length: 19 residues. Germline V lookup: CDR1 LGHNA, CDR2 YNFKEQ. Between the trimmed V and J ends, which lost 2 bases and 0 bases, there was a span of 19 bases. In nucleotides, the CDR3 is TGTGCCAGCAGCCAAAGCACCCAAGGGAGGGCAACAACTAATGAAAAACTGTTTTTT. Amino acid sequence: CASSQSTQGRATTNEKLFF.